Presented here are 22 T cell receptor beta chains from one specimen sequenced in a study of neurological immune-mediated disorders. MiXCR, applied by TCRdb to the 5' RACE reads, yields one record per CDR3 protein. This sample has more than 30,000 distinct CDR3 sequences, with 7.2% found just once. Sequences were obtained from CD4+ T cells from blood. The receptor set was obtained from a man aged 45 to 65 in good health.

This clonotype has ten or more counts. This chain uses TRBV7-2 with TRBJ2-3; D is tentatively TRBD1 or TRBD2 (5 bases each). This CDR3 spans 13 amino acids. V lost 3 bases and J 5 bases, leaving 9 bases between the germline ends. Germline V lookup: CDR1 SGHTA, CDR2 FQGNSA. The DNA of the CDR3 is TGTGCCAGCAGCTTTGGGGGAAAAGATACGCAGTATTTT. This encodes CASSFGGKDTQYF.

This clonotype was counted a few times. The V gene is TRBV18, the J gene TRBJ2-1; D is undetermined. The V gene's germline CDR1 is KGHSH and CDR2 LQKENI. The V end was cut by 4 bases, the J end by 2 bases, with 6 bases between. There are 13 residues in the CDR3. For the CDR3, the DNA is TGTGCCAGCTCACTTACGGCCTACAATGAGCAGTTCTTC. It encodes CASSLTAYNEQFF.

This clonotype appeared a few times. This chain uses TRBV12-3 or TRBV12-4 with TRBJ1-2, with 7 bases lining up with TRBD1. J was trimmed by 5 bases and V by 5 bases; bases with no gene match: 5. The CDR3 loop spans 13 amino acids. CDR3 sequence: CASSVGTAYGYTF. Written as DNA, the CDR3 is TGTGCCAGCAGTGTGGGGACAGCTTATGGCTACACCTTC.

This clonotype was observed at least ten times. The CDR3 region is CATTEGWSGELFF. For the CDR3, the DNA is TGTGCCACCACCGAGGGGTGGTCCGGGGAGCTGTTTTTT. The chain couples TRBV24-1 to TRBJ2-2; D might be TRBD1 or TRBD2, each matching 5 bases. Between the trimmed V and J ends, which lost 8 bases and 6 bases, there was a span of 12 bases. The CDR3 is made up of 13 amino acids. CDR1 and CDR2 from the germline V gene are KGHDR and SFDVKD.

This clonotype was detected many times. The V and J genes are TRBV12-3 or TRBV12-4 and TRBJ2-7, with D tentatively TRBD1 or TRBD2 (7 bases each). Trimming removed 7 bases at V and 3 bases at J, with 16 bases between. The CDR3 sequence is 14 residues long. The CDR3 loop is CASTVGGGGYEQYF. The CDR3 DNA follows: TGTGCCAGCACCGTGGGAGGGGGCGGCTACGAGCAGTACTTC.

This clonotype was recorded a few times. The V gene is TRBV20-1, the J gene TRBJ2-7; TRBD2 matches at 8 bases. The CDR3 runs 12 residues. Unmatched junction bases numbered 4, after V lost 5 bases and J lost 4 bases. Per germline, CDR1 DFQATT and CDR2 SNEGSKA (reference sequence). The DNA for the CDR3 is TGCAGTGCTGAAGCGGGAGTGTACGAGCAGTACTTC. Protein sequence: CSAEAGVYEQYF.

The V call is TRBV7-9, the J call TRBJ1-2, with 12 bases fitting TRBD1. The CDR3 has 16 residues. CDR1 and CDR2 from the germline V gene are SEHNR and FQNEAQ (reference sequence). After removal of 5 bases from V and 6 bases from J, the junction contained 10 bases not matched to a gene. The CDR3 sequence is CASSPRDRGHKDGYTF. The CDR3 DNA is TGTGCCAGCAGCCCCCGGGACAGGGGGCATAAGGATGGCTACACCTTC.

This clonotype showed up many times. This sequence joins TRBV7-9 and TRBJ2-7; D gene ambiguous. The CDR3 extends over 14 amino acids. Per germline, CDR1 SEHNR and CDR2 FQNEAQ (reference sequence). Trimming stripped 2 bases from V and 5 bases from J, with 13 bases between. CDR3 region: CASSLSGQYDEQYF. In nucleotides, the CDR3 is TGTGCCAGCAGCTTATCCGGGCAGTATGACGAGCAGTACTTC.

This clonotype was counted only a few times. The chain is built from TRBV20-1 and TRBJ2-5; TRBD2 aligns across 11 bases. After removal of 1 base from V and 2 bases from J, the junction contained 6 bases not matched to a gene. Germline V CDR1 and CDR2: DFQATT, SNEGSKA (reference sequence). CDR3 length: 16 amino acids. The CDR3 DNA is TGCAGTGCTAGAGTCGCACTAGCGGGAGAACAAGAGACCCAGTACTTC. Translated, it gives CSARVALAGEQETQYF.

In its sample, this clonotype was seen many times. The genes are TRBV6-1 and TRBJ2-3, with 9 bases identical to TRBD2. J lost 0 bases, V lost 7 bases, and 11 bases had no gene match. This CDR3 is built from 17 residues. In germline, CDR1 is MNHNS, CDR2 SASEGT. The DNA of the CDR3 is TGTGCCAGCACCTTCACTAGCGGGCAGACTAGCACAGATACGCAGTATTTT. This encodes CASTFTSGQTSTDTQYF.

This clonotype was seen at least ten times. CDR3 sequence (DNA): TGCAGCGTTGAAAGGGGCACAGATACGCAGTATTTT. Translating it yields CSVERGTDTQYF. This chain uses TRBV29-1 with TRBJ2-3; D is unclear. The CDR3 has 12 residues. With 2 bases removed from V and 1 base from J, the gap between germline ends came to 4 bases. From germline, CDR1 is SQVTM and CDR2 ANQGSEA.

V usage is TRBV12-3 or TRBV12-4 and J usage is TRBJ1-2; 9 bases line up with TRBD1. The CDR3 has 13 residues. V was clipped by 6 bases and J by 4 bases; unmatched bases: 3. This CDR3 is CASRDRGGYGYTF. The CDR3, as DNA: TGTGCCAGCAGGGACAGGGGTGGCTATGGCTACACCTTC.

This clonotype was counted ten times or more. The gene calls are TRBV12-3 or TRBV12-4 and TRBJ2-5; 8 nucleotides align to TRBD2. The CDR3 loop spans 20 amino acids. The trim removed 3 bases at V and 2 bases at J, leaving 20 bases unmatched. The CDR3 sequence is CASSFFQGLFRTSGQETQYF. DNA for the CDR3: TGTGCCAGCAGTTTTTTTCAGGGTTTATTCCGAACTAGCGGACAAGAGACCCAGTACTTC.

This clonotype was seen ten or more times. The gene calls are TRBV29-1 and TRBJ1-1, with D possibly being TRBD1 (6 bases). This CDR3 has 13 residues. Germline lookup yields CDR1 SQVTM and CDR2 ANQGSEA. V was cut by 1 base and J by 5 bases, with 11 bases left in between. The CDR3 here is CSVEVVGGTEAFF. CDR3 nucleotide sequence: TGCAGCGTTGAAGTCGTAGGGGGGACTGAAGCTTTCTTT.

In its sample, this clonotype was seen many times. This chain links TRBV30 with TRBJ2-3; no reliable D call. Trimming took off 2 bases at V and 0 bases at J, with 15 bases between the two ends. The CDR3 totals 16 residues. CDR1 GTSNPN and CDR2 SVGIG come from the germline V gene (reference sequence). CDR3 protein: CAWSWYTSFSTDTQYF. CDR3 sequence (DNA): TGTGCCTGGAGTTGGTACACCTCTTTTAGCACAGATACGCAGTATTTT.

At least ten counts were recorded for this clonotype. The V gene is TRBV12-3 or TRBV12-4, the J gene TRBJ2-7, with unresolved D. Trimming took off 6 bases at V and 5 bases at J, with 11 bases between the two ends. This CDR3 is built from 12 residues. The CDR3 sequence: CASSPALNEQYF. The CDR3 bases are TGTGCCAGCAGCCCCGCGCTGAACGAGCAGTACTTC.

This clonotype appeared many times. One end of the junction varies from germline; a read error may be responsible. V is TRBV20-1 and J is TRBJ2-7; D might be TRBD1 (5 bases). The CDR3 runs to 13 residues. The germline V gene has CDR1 DFQATT and CDR2 SNEGSKA (reference sequence). This CDR3 is CSARETGHGEQYF. For the CDR3, the DNA is TGCAGTGCTCGAGAAACAGGCCACGGGGAGCAGTACTTC.

The sample holds a few counts of this clonotype. The rearrangement uses TRBV5-4 and TRBJ2-3, with 7 bases fitting TRBD2. CDR3 length: 14 amino acids. Germline loops: CDR1 SGHNT, CDR2 YYREEE (reference sequence). Trimming at V came to 7 bases and at J to 2 bases, leaving 7 bases not matched to a gene. CDR3 residues: CASPGGPSTDTQYF. The DNA for the CDR3 is TGTGCCAGCCCGGGAGGACCATCCACAGATACGCAGTATTTT.

Many counts were recorded for this clonotype. This chain joins TRBV5-1 and TRBJ1-4; D remains ambiguous. Trimming took 4 bases from V and 0 from J, leaving 13 bases between them. There are 16 residues in the CDR3. CDR1 SGHRS and CDR2 YFSETQ come from the germline V gene. The CDR3 nucleotides read TGCGCCAGCAGCCGGACGGCCTCTTCAACTAATGAAAAACTGTTTTTT. This codes for CASSRTASSTNEKLFF.

V gene TRBV4-2 combines with J gene TRBJ2-1, with 8 bases that match TRBD2. The germline V gene has CDR1 LGHNA and CDR2 YNFKEQ. J gave up 4 bases and V 1 base, and 3 bases lay outside the gene matches. This CDR3 has 15 residues. CDR3 sequence: CASSQVTSGYNEQFF. The CDR3 DNA is TGTGCCAGCAGCCAAGTTACTAGCGGTTACAATGAGCAGTTCTTC.

In this sample, this clonotype turned up many times. The rearrangement uses TRBV20-1 and TRBJ1-5; unclear D gene. This CDR3 contains 13 residues. Germline CDR1 and CDR2: DFQATT and SNEGSKA (reference sequence). The V end was cut by 6 bases, the J end by 0 bases, with 9 bases between. The DNA of the CDR3 is TGCAGTGCCTACAGTAATAGCAATCAGCCCCAGCATTTT. Translation: CSAYSNSNQPQHF.

This clonotype was seen ten or more times. The chain combines TRBV5-1 with TRBJ1-1; D may be TRBD1 (6 bases). CDR3 length: 16 amino acids. The germline V and J ends were trimmed by 5 bases and 0 bases, with 17 bases remaining between them. Germline CDR1 and CDR2: SGHRS and YFSETQ. CDR3 bases: TGCGCCAGCAGTCATAAGGAAGGGGGTTTGAACACTGAAGCTTTCTTT. Amino acids: CASSHKEGGLNTEAFF.